A single sample gave rise to the 30 T cell receptor beta chains below, sequenced in a study of shared clonotypes between healthy human individuals. Some clones are missing from TCRdb's copy, which holds only in-frame ones; the method was immunoSEQ multiplex PCR. The sample has roughly 2.1 million clones; about 93% are singletons. The naive CD8 subset, CD45RO-negative cells positively selected for CCR7, excluded terminally differentiated effector memory CD45RA+ cells. Sequenced input: naive CD8+ T cells from PBMCs. All receptors come from a man between 18 and 35 years old in good health. Some clones in this sample may be carry-over from other donors' samples.

The chain employs TRBV13 and TRBJ2-7; D gene ambiguous. CDR1 and CDR2 from the germline V gene are PRHDT and FYEKMQ (reference sequence). V lost 0 bases and J lost 7, with 16 bases in between. The CDR3 has 15 residues. The CDR3 is CASSLGRTQYVEQYF. The CDR3 bases are TGTGCCAGCAGCTTAGGAAGGACCCAGTATGTTGAGCAGTACTTC.

The rearrangement uses TRBV5-8 and TRBJ1-1; 9 positions agree with TRBD1. CDR1 and CDR2 from the germline V gene are SGHTS and YDEGEE. The CDR3 has 15 residues. With V trimmed by 2 bases and J by 12 bases, 14 bases remained unmatched. The CDR3: CASSLGIAAGQGSFF. The CDR3 nucleotides read TGTGCCAGCAGCTTAGGTATAGCGGCGGGACAGGGTTCTTTCTTT.

Worth noting for this clone: It may be a read error: a sequence one base away is much more abundant. V usage is TRBV7-2 and J usage is TRBJ2-1; D call uncertain. Germline V gene sequence: CDR1 SGHTA, CDR2 FQGNSA. V was cut by 5 bases and J by 0 bases, with 11 bases left in between. This CDR3 is built from 15 residues. CDR3 protein: CASSPDVSSYNEQFF. The CDR3 DNA reads as TGTGCCAGCAGCCCGGACGTGAGCTCCTACAATGAGCAGTTCTTC. Full variable domain (rest looked up from reference TRBV7-2 and TRBJ2-1): GAGVSQSPSNKVTEKGKDVELRCDPISGHTALYWYRQSLGQGLEFLIYFQGNSAPDKSGLPSDRFSAERTGGSVSTLTIQRTQQEDSAVYLCASSPDVSSYNEQFFGPGTRLTVL.

This sequence joins TRBV25-1 and TRBJ2-1; no clear D. CDR3 size: 16 residues. Germline loops: CDR1 MGHDK, CDR2 SYGVNS. The V end lost 0 bases, the J end lost 0 bases, and 9 bases lay between the germline ends. CDR3 protein: CASSEYSPSSYNEQFF. CDR3 sequence (DNA): TGTGCCAGCAGTGAATATAGTCCTAGCTCCTACAATGAGCAGTTCTTC. Full variable domain (outside the CDR3, taken from reference TRBV25-1 and TRBJ2-1): EADIYQTPRYLVIGTGKKITLECSQTMGHDKMYWYQQDPGMELHLIHYSYGVNSTEKGDLSSESTVSRIRTEHFPLTLESARPSHTSQYLCASSEYSPSSYNEQFFGPGTRLTVL.

Turning to this clone: Other DNA sequences in this sample translate to the same CDR3. The rearrangement joins TRBV27 to TRBJ1-1; no clear D gene. Germline V lookup: CDR1 MNHEY, CDR2 SMNVEV (reference sequence). V lost 5 bases and J lost 0, with 7 bases in between. The CDR3 consists of 13 residues. As DNA, the CDR3 is TGTGCCAGCAGTCTCCTCATGAACACTGAAGCTTTCTTT. This gives the protein CASSLLMNTEAFF.

V usage is TRBV5-1 and J usage is TRBJ2-1; TRBD2 is a possible D gene (6 bases). The CDR3 consists of 16 residues. The germline CDR1 and CDR2 sequences are SGHRS and YFSETQ. Trimming took 4 bases from V and 1 from J, leaving 15 bases between them. As DNA, the CDR3 is TGCGCCAGCAGCATGGGAGGTTTTGGGTCCTACAATGAGCAGTTCTTC. Translated, it gives CASSMGGFGSYNEQFF.

This clone was detected once. V gene TRBV9 combines with J gene TRBJ1-2, with D possibly matching TRBD1 (6 bases). This CDR3 is 13 amino acids long. The germline gives CDR1 SGDLS, CDR2 YYNGEE. V lost 6 bases, J lost 1 base, and 10 bases lay in between. DNA for the CDR3: TGTGCCAGCAAGGCAGGGGATAACTATGGCTACACCTTC. Translation: CASKAGDNYGYTF. Filled out from reference TRBV9 and TRBJ1-2, the complete variable domain reads DSGVTQTPKHLITATGQRVTLRCSPRSGDLSVYWYQQSLDQGLQFLIQYYNGEERAKGNILERFSAQQFPDLHSELNLSSLELGDSALYFCASKAGDNYGYTFGSGTRLTVV.

This clone was seen once. This sample also contains other DNA sequences that code for the same CDR3. V usage is TRBV28 and J usage is TRBJ2-7, with TRBD1 identical over 8 bases. Germline V lookup: CDR1 MDHEN, CDR2 SYDVKM. The V and J ends lost 6 bases and 0 bases, in that order; junction bases with no gene match: 4. The CDR3 runs 14 residues. CDR3 loop: CASRGTGRSYEQYF. CDR3 DNA sequence: TGTGCCAGCAGGGGGACAGGACGCTCCTACGAGCAGTACTTC.

This rearrangement joins TRBV6-5 to TRBJ1-1; no clear D. The V gene lost 2 bases and the J gene lost 5 bases, with 9 bases spanning the gap. Per the germline V gene, CDR1 is MNHEY and CDR2 is SVGAGI. This CDR3 comprises 13 residues. The CDR3 bases are TGTGCCAGCAGTTACCAAAGGCGGACTGAAGCTTTCTTT. Its protein product is CASSYQRRTEAFF.

This chain joins TRBV7-9 and TRBJ1-1; 7 bases match TRBD1. The CDR3 contains 15 residues. Unmatched junction bases numbered 7, after V lost 6 bases and J lost 0 bases. Germline loops: CDR1 SEHNR, CDR2 FQNEAQ (reference sequence). CDR3 coding DNA: TGTGCCAGCAGTCTCCAGGGGGGGTTGAACACTGAAGCTTTCTTT. It codes for CASSLQGGLNTEAFF.

The chain couples TRBV6-1 to TRBJ1-2; D is uncertain. Trimming pared 4 bases from V and 0 bases from J, leaving 6 bases between. This CDR3 has 13 amino acids. Germline values: CDR1 MNHNS, CDR2 SASEGT. The CDR3 coding sequence is TGTGCCAGCAGTGGGGGAGCTAACTATGGCTACACCTTC. It encodes CASSGGANYGYTF.

This sequence joins TRBV6-1 and TRBJ1-5, with 8 bases identical to TRBD1. Germline V gene sequence: CDR1 MNHNS, CDR2 SASEGT. Trimming took 6 bases from V and 5 from J; bases not matched to a gene: 6. The CDR3 length is 14 residues. CDR3 bases: TGTGCCAGCAGGATCCAGGGGGCCTATCAGCCCCAGCATTTT. Residues: CASRIQGAYQPQHF.

The rearrangement links TRBV29-1 to TRBJ2-5; TRBD1 is a possible D gene (5 bases). The J call may be faulty, since TRBJ2-7 better matches the DNA end. The CDR3 consists of 15 residues. Germline V lookup: CDR1 SQVTM, CDR2 ANQGSEA. This CDR3 is CSAVTGPGLSYEQYF. The CDR3 DNA sequence: TGCAGCGCCGTCACCGGGCCAGGGTTATCCTACGAGCAGTACTTC.

This chain uses TRBV6-1 with TRBJ1-4; D might be TRBD1 (5 bases). This CDR3 comprises 14 residues. Germline lookup yields CDR1 MNHNS and CDR2 SASEGT. V gave up 2 bases and J gave up 6 bases, with 10 bases separating them. CDR3 region: CASSERQGDEKLFF. Here the CDR3 DNA reads TGTGCCAGCAGTGAACGGCAGGGAGATGAAAAACTGTTTTTT.

This rearrangement joins TRBV7-9 to TRBJ2-7; TRBD2 matches 10 bases. Germline trimming cut 2 bases from V and 7 bases from J; bases unmatched to any gene: 8. Per the germline V gene, CDR1 is SEHNR and CDR2 is FQNEAQ (reference sequence). This CDR3 contains 15 residues. CDR3 sequence (DNA): TGTGCCAGCAGCTTATACCTAGCGGGAGTGGGGGAGCAGTACTTC. Translated: CASSLYLAGVGEQYF.

The chain recombines TRBV27 with TRBJ1-3, with no clear D. V was trimmed by 8 bases and J by 3 bases, leaving 5 bases between them. This CDR3 contains 11 residues. Germline-derived CDR1 and CDR2 are MNHEY and SMNVEV (reference sequence). The CDR3 DNA sequence: TGTGCCAGCGGATATGGAAACACCATATATTTT. This sequence encodes CASGYGNTIYF.

V usage is TRBV7-9 and J usage is TRBJ2-1; D remains unclear. CDR1 is SEHNR and CDR2 is FQNEAQ in the germline V gene (reference sequence). The germline V and J ends were trimmed by 1 base and 2 bases, with 12 bases remaining between them. This CDR3 spans 16 amino acids. CDR3 region: CASSLGLGWPYNEQFF. For the CDR3, the DNA is TGTGCCAGCAGCTTAGGTCTGGGGTGGCCCTACAATGAGCAGTTCTTC.

This clone was detected a few times. CDR3 amino acids: CASSPTGWVTEAFF. CDR3 nucleotides: TGTGCCAGTAGTCCGACAGGGTGGGTCACTGAAGCTTTCTTT. The chain recombines TRBV19 with TRBJ1-1; 7 positions match TRBD1. Per germline, CDR1 LNHDA and CDR2 SQIVND (reference sequence). This CDR3 is built from 14 residues. Trimming removed 5 bases from V and 4 bases from J; junction bases left unmatched: 7.

This chain joins TRBV30 and TRBJ1-1; TRBD1 is a possible D gene (5 bases). This CDR3 has 13 amino acids. The V end lost 0 bases, the J end lost 6 bases, and 11 bases lay between the germline ends. CDR1 and CDR2 (germline): GTSNPN, SVGIG (reference sequence). CDR3 DNA: TGTGCCTGGAGTGTACTCGGGGGAGCTGAAGCTTTCTTT. This sequence encodes CAWSVLGGAEAFF.

The CDR3 DNA reads as TGTGCCAGCAGTTCCTACCGAACAACTAATGAAAAACTGTTTTTT. Translation: CASSSYRTTNEKLFF. The gene calls are TRBV27 and TRBJ1-4; D uncertain. V was clipped by 4 bases and J by 0 bases, with 9 bases between them. Germline-derived CDR1 and CDR2 are MNHEY and SMNVEV (reference sequence). This CDR3 spans 15 amino acids. Filled out from reference TRBV27 and TRBJ1-4, the complete variable domain reads EAQVTQNPRYLITVTGKKLTVTCSQNMNHEYMSWYRQDPGLGLRQIYYSMNVEVTDKGDVPEGYKVSRKEKRNFPLILESPSPNQTSLYFCASSSYRTTNEKLFFGSGTQLSVL.

The rearrangement uses TRBV28 and TRBJ2-3; 7 positions match TRBD1. Germline V CDR1 and CDR2: MDHEN, SYDVKM. The length of the CDR3 is 13 residues. V lost 10 bases, J lost 3 bases, and 7 bases stayed unmatched. The CDR3 coding sequence is TGTGCCACGAAAAGGGGGCGGACAGATACGCAGTATTTT. Its translation is CATKRGRTDTQYF.

V usage is TRBV5-1 and J usage is TRBJ2-7; a weak D match, TRBD2 (6 bases). The CDR3 is 15 amino acids. Per germline, CDR1 SGHRS and CDR2 YFSETQ. Deletions cut 3 bases from V and 0 bases from J, with 13 bases between. CDR3 in amino acids: CASSSRDAGSYEQYF. CDR3 nucleotide sequence: TGCGCCAGCAGCTCGCGGGACGCGGGCTCCTACGAGCAGTACTTC.

The chain is built from TRBV6-5 and TRBJ2-7, with no clear D. V lost 2 bases, J lost 6 bases, and 14 bases lay in between. The CDR3 extends over 14 amino acids. Germline assignment: CDR1 MNHEY and CDR2 SVGAGI. The CDR3 sequence is CASSYAPGIFEQYF. In nucleotides, the CDR3 is TGTGCCAGCAGTTACGCCCCAGGAATCTTCGAGCAGTACTTC.

The chain links TRBV5-4 to TRBJ2-1; 8 bases align to TRBD2. Germline V gene sequence: CDR1 SGHNT, CDR2 YYREEE (reference sequence). This CDR3 has 16 amino acids. V lost 6 bases and J lost 0; bases outside the gene matches: 8. CDR3 coding DNA: TGTGCCAGCAACAATAACCGGGGGGGCTCCTACAATGAGCAGTTCTTC. Translation gives CASNNNRGGSYNEQFF.

This clone was counted once. V usage is TRBV5-1 and J usage is TRBJ2-7; 8 nucleotides match TRBD2. The germline gives CDR1 SGHRS, CDR2 YFSETQ. The CDR3 totals 16 residues. The V and J ends lost 7 bases and 0 bases, in that order; junction bases with no gene match: 12. CDR3 in DNA: TGCGCCAGCCGTGAGCGCGGCGGGAGGAGCTCCTACGAGCAGTACTTC. This encodes CASRERGGRSSYEQYF.

J is TRBJ2-1 and V is TRBV11-3; TRBD2 aligns across 12 bases. V was clipped by 2 bases and J by 4 bases; unmatched bases: 6. Germline V gene sequence: CDR1 SGHNT, CDR2 YENEEA. The CDR3 runs to 17 residues. The CDR3 region has the DNA TGTGCCAGCAGCTTATCCTTTCTAGCGGGAGGGTACAATGAGCAGTTCTTC. Protein sequence: CASSLSFLAGGYNEQFF.

For this clone: Other DNA sequences in the sample encode the same CDR3. The chain joins TRBV27 to TRBJ2-7; TRBD2 matches 11 bases. In germline, CDR1 is MNHEY, CDR2 SMNVEV (reference sequence). The CDR3 is 14 residues long. The J segment lost 4 bases and the V segment lost 5 bases, leaving 4 bases of the junction unmatched. Written as DNA, the CDR3 is TGTGCCAGCAGTGTACTAGCGGGAGATTACGAGCAGTACTTC. Encoded protein: CASSVLAGDYEQYF.

V gene TRBV10-2 combines with J gene TRBJ2-2; 11 positions agree with TRBD1. Germline V CDR1 and CDR2: WSHSY, SAAADI. The ends lost 4 bases at V and 6 bases at J; junction bases unmatched: 7. The CDR3 consists of 16 residues. CDR3 sequence (DNA): TGCGCCAGCAGTGCCCCGCCGGGACAGGGGGCCGGGGAGCTGTTTTTT. Translation: CASSAPPGQGAGELFF.

The chain uses TRBV7-2 and TRBJ1-1; TRBD1 aligns across 7 bases. The CDR3 consists of 14 residues. The J segment lost 4 bases and the V segment lost 5 bases, leaving 7 bases of the junction unmatched. Germline CDR1 and CDR2: SGHTA and FQGNSA. The CDR3 sequence is CASSDAGGSTEAFF. The CDR3 DNA is TGTGCCAGCAGCGACGCAGGGGGTTCCACTGAAGCTTTCTTT.

To note about this clone: A much larger clone is a single base away; this may be a read error. The rearrangement uses TRBV9 and TRBJ2-2; D is unclear. CDR1 SGDLS and CDR2 YYNGEE come from the germline V gene. V gave up 1 base and J gave up 1 base, with 2 bases separating them. This CDR3 comprises 13 residues. The CDR3 nucleotides read TGTGCCAGCAGCGTAAGGAACACCGGGGAGCTGTTTTTT. Translation: CASSVRNTGELFF. The whole variable domain, filled in from reference TRBV9 and TRBJ2-2, reads DSGVTQTPKHLITATGQRVTLRCSPRSGDLSVYWYQQSLDQGLQFLIQYYNGEERAKGNILERFSAQQFPDLHSELNLSSLELGDSALYFCASSVRNTGELFFGEGSRLTVL.